One T cell receptor beta chain is described in this entry. This sample was taken from a study of blood T cell repertoires in COVID-19. The repertoire was sequenced with immunoSEQ multiplex PCR; TCRdb's copy has only in-frame clones and lacks some. The sample shows 180,000 or so clones, approximately 88% of them seen only once. The CDR3 runs to 12 residues. V was pared by 8 bases and J by 9 bases, with 11 bases between. The sample comprised PBMCs or T cells enriched from blood (not recorded which). The TCR was taken from a woman aged 55-75 years who had recovered from COVID-19. This chain connects TRBV12-3 or TRBV12-4 to TRBJ1-6, with D unresolved. CDR3 amino acids: CASSVSGSPLHF. CDR3 coding DNA: TGTGCCAGCTCCGTATCAGGTTCACCCCTCCACTTT.